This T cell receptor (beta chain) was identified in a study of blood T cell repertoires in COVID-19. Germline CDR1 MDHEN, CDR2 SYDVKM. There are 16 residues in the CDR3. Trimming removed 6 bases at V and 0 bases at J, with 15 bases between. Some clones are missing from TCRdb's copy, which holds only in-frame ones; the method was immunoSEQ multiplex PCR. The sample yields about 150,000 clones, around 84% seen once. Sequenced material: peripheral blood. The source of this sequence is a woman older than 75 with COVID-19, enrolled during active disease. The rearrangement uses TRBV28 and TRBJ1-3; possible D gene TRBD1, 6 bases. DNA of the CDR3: TGTGCCAGCAGAGGGACAACTTTCCACTCTGGAAACACCATATATTTT. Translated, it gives CASRGTTFHSGNTIYF.